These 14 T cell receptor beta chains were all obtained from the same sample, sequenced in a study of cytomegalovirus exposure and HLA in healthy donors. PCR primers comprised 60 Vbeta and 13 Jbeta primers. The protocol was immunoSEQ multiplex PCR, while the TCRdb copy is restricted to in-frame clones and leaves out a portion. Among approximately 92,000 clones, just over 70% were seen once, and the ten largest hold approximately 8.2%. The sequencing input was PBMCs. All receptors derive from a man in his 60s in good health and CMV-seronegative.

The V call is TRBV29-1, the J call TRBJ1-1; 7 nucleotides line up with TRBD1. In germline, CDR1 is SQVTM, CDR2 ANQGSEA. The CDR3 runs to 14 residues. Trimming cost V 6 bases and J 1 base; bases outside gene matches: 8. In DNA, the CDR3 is TGCAGCGTGGTGACAGGGTTGGCGAACACTGAAGCTTTCTTT. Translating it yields CSVVTGLANTEAFF.

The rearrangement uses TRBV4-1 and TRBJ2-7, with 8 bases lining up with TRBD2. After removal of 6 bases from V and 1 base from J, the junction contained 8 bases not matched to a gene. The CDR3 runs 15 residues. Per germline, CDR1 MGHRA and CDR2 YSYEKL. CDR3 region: CASSPRLASSYEQYF. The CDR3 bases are TGCGCCAGCAGTCCAAGACTAGCGTCTTCCTACGAGCAGTACTTC.

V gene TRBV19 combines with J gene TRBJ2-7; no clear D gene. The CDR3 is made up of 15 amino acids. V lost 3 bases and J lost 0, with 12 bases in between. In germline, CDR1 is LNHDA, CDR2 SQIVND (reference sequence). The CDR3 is CASSIGIEPSYEQYF. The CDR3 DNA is TGTGCCAGTAGTATCGGTATTGAGCCCTCCTACGAGCAGTACTTC. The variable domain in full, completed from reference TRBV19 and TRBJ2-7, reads DGGITQSPKYLFRKEGQNVTLSCEQNLNHDAMYWYRQDPGQGLRLIYYSQIVNDFQKGDIAEGYSVSREKKESFPLTVTSAQKNPTAFYLCASSIGIEPSYEQYFGPGTRLTVT.

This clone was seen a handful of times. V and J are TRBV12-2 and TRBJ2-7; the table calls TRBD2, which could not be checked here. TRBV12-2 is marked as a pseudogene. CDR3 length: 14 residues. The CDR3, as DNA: TGTGCAAGTCGACCTCTAGCGACAGCCTACGAGCAGTACTTC. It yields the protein CASRPLATAYEQYF.

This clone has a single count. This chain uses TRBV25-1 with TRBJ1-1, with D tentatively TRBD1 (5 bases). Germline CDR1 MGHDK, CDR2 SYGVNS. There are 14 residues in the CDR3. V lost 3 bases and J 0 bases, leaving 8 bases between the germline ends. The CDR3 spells CASSEPGLNTEAFF. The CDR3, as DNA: TGTGCCAGCAGTGAGCCAGGGCTGAACACTGAAGCTTTCTTT.

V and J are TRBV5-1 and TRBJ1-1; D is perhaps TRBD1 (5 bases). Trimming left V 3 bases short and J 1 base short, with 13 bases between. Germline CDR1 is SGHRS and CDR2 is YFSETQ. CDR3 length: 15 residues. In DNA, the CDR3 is TGCGCCAGCAGCTCCAGCGGGGGGTCGAACACTGAAGCTTTCTTT. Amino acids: CASSSSGGSNTEAFF.

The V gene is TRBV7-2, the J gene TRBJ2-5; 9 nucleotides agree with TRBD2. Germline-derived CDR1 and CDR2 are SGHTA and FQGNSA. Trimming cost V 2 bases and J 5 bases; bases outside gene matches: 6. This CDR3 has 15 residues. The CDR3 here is CASSLMAGGHETQYF. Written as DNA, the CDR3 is TGTGCCAGCAGCTTAATGGCGGGGGGGCATGAGACCCAGTACTTC.

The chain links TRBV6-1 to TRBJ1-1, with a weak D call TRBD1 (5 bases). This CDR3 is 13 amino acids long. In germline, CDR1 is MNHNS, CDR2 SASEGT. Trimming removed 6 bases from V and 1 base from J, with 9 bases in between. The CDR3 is CASRRRGNTEAFF. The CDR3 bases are TGTGCCAGCAGGAGGAGGGGGAACACTGAAGCTTTCTTT.

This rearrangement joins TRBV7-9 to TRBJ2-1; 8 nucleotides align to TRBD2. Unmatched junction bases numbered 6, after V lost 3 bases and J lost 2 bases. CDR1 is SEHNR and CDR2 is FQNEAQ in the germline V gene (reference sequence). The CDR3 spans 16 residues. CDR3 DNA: TGTGCCAGCAGCTTTCTACTAGCGGACACCTACAATGAGCAGTTCTTC. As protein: CASSFLLADTYNEQFF.

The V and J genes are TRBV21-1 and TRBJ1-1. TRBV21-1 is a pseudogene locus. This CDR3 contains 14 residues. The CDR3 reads CASSLGGGDTEAFF. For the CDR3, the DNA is TGTGCCAGCAGCCTCGGAGGGGGGGACACTGAAGCTTTCTTT.

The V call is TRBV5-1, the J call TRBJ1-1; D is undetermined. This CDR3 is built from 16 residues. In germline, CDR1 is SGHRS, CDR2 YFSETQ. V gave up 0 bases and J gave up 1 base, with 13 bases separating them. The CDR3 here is CASSLAPLEANTEAFF. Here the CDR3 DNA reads TGCGCCAGCAGCTTGGCCCCTTTGGAGGCGAACACTGAAGCTTTCTTT. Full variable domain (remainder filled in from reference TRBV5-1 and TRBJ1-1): KAGVTQTPRYLIKTRGQQVTLSCSPISGHRSVSWYQQTPGQGLQFLFEYFSETQRNKGNFPGRFSGRQFSNSRSEMNVSTLELGDSALYLCASSLAPLEANTEAFFGQGTRLTVV.

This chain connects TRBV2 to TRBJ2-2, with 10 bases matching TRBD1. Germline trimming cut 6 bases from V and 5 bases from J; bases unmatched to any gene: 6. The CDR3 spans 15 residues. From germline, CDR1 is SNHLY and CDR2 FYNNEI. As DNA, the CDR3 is TGTGCCAGCAGGCCCAGACAGGGGGCAACCGGGGAGCTGTTTTTT. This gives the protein CASRPRQGATGELFF.

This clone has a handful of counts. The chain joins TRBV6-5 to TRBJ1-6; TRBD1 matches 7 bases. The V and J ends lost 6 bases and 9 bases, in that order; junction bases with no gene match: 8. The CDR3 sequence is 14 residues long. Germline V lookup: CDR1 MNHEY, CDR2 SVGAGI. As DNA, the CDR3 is TGTGCCAGCAGCCCCGGACAGGAGATTTCACCCCTCCACTTT. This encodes CASSPGQEISPLHF.

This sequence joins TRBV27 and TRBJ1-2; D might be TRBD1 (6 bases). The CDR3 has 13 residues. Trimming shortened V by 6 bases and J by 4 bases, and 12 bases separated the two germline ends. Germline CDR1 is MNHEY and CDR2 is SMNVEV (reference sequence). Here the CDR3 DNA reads TGTGCCAGCAGCCAACAGGGTGCCTATGGCTACACCTTC. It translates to CASSQQGAYGYTF.